A single sample is the source of the 14 T cell receptor beta chains below, sequenced in a study of identical twins. MiXCR, applied by TCRdb to the 5' RACE reads, yields one record per CDR3 protein. The sample holds roughly 1.6 million distinct CDR3 sequences, around a third seen once. The sample taken for sequencing was cord blood. The receptors were sampled from a newborn girl in good health.

With regard to this clonotype: A much bigger clone sits one base away, suggesting this may be a read error. V gene TRBV3-1 combines with J gene TRBJ1-2, with D unresolved. The CDR3 is 12 amino acids. The germline V gene encodes CDR1 LGHDT and CDR2 YNNKEL (reference sequence). This chain's CDR3 is CASSQDAVGCTF. CDR3 nucleotides: TGTGCCAGCAGCCAAGATGCCGTTGGCTGCACCTTC. Together with reference TRBV3-1 and TRBJ1-2, the CDR3 gives the full variable domain: DTAVSQTPKYLVTQMGNDKSIKCEQNLGHDTMYWYKQDSKKFLKIMFSYNNKELIINETVPNRFSPKSPDKAHLNLHINSLELGDSAVYFCASSQDAVGCTFGSGTRLTVV.

Of note for this clonotype: A much larger clone differs from this one at a single base, so this may be a read error. The rearrangement uses TRBV7-2 and TRBJ2-4; 11 bases are a match to TRBD2. CDR3 length: 18 amino acids. Germline CDR1 SGHTA, CDR2 FQGNSA. Unmatched junction bases numbered 14, after V lost 4 bases and J lost 6 bases. The CDR3 sequence: CASSSMPVAGGNLNIQYF. CDR3 nucleotides: TGTGCCAGCAGCTCCATGCCCGTAGCGGGGGGGAACCTAAACATTCAGTACTTC.

This chain joins TRBV6-5 and TRBJ2-7; D possibly corresponds to TRBD2 (6 bases). V was trimmed by 0 bases and J by 7 bases, leaving 16 bases between them. This CDR3 has 15 amino acids. CDR1 is MNHEY, CDR2 SVGAGI, per germline. The CDR3 nucleotides read TGTGCCAGCAGTTACTCTGGACTACGCCACAATGAGCAGTACTTC. Its translation: CASSYSGLRHNEQYF.

The J gene is TRBJ2-7, the V gene TRBV7-6, with a weak D call TRBD2 (6 bases). Germline CDR1 and CDR2: SGHVS and FNYEAQ. Deletions cut 6 bases from V and 7 bases from J, with 25 bases between. The CDR3 is made up of 16 amino acids. CDR3 amino acids: CASSQRGGVRNNEQYF. CDR3 nucleotides: TGTGCCAGCAGTCAAAGGGGCGGGGTTAGAAACAATGAGCAGTACTTC. Filled out from reference TRBV7-6 and TRBJ2-7, the complete variable domain reads GAGVSQSPRYKVTKRGQDVALRCDPISGHVSLYWYRQALGQGPEFLTYFNYEAQQDKSGLPNDRFSAERPEGSISTLTIQRTEQRDSAMYRCASSQRGGVRNNEQYFGPGTRLTVT.

There are a few counts of this clonotype. The chain couples TRBV9 to TRBJ2-1, with 7 nucleotides matching TRBD2. Germline V gene data show CDR1 as SGDLS and CDR2 as YYNGEE. The CDR3 contains 14 residues. V trimming: 0 bases; J trimming: 7 bases; junction bases outside the gene matches: 4. The CDR3 loop reads CASSVAGGWNEQFF. In DNA, the CDR3 is TGTGCCAGCAGCGTAGCGGGGGGATGGAATGAGCAGTTCTTC. Supplemented by reference TRBV9 and TRBJ2-1, the full variable domain reads DSGVTQTPKHLITATGQRVTLRCSPRSGDLSVYWYQQSLDQGLQFLIQYYNGEERAKGNILERFSAQQFPDLHSELNLSSLELGDSALYFCASSVAGGWNEQFFGPGTRLTVL.

Concerning this clonotype itself: One end of the junction is discordant with germline, which a read error may explain. The chain recombines TRBV14 with TRBJ2-1, with TRBD1 identical over 7 bases. Germline-derived CDR1 and CDR2 are SGHDN and FVKESK. This CDR3 has 18 residues. The CDR3 loop reads CASSHAGVQDRRYNEQSF. The CDR3 bases are TGTGCCAGCAGCCATGCTGGGGTTCAGGACAGGAGGTACAATGAGCAGTCCTTC. The variable domain in full, with the rest retrieved from reference TRBV14 and TRBJ2-1, is EAGVTQFPSHSVIEKGQTVTLRCDPISGHDNLYWYRRVMGKEIKFLLHFVKESKQDESGMPNNRFLAERTGGTYSTLKVQPAELEDSGVYFCASSHAGVQDRRYNEQSFGPGTRLTVL.

This clonotype was detected only a few times. V gene TRBV7-9 combines with J gene TRBJ2-3, with TRBD2 identical over 8 bases. Germline V gene sequence: CDR1 SEHNR, CDR2 FQNEAQ (reference sequence). This CDR3 is 17 amino acids long. The junction had 12 bases not matched to a gene; V was cut back by 5 bases and J by 2 bases. CDR3 in DNA: TGTGCCAGCAGCCCGCCCTCGGCGGGGGGAGACACAGATACGCAGTATTTT. As protein: CASSPPSAGGDTDTQYF.

J is TRBJ2-1 and V is TRBV20-1, with D perhaps TRBD1 (5 bases). Trimming took off 3 bases at V and 11 bases at J, with 14 bases between the two ends. The CDR3 has 12 amino acids. Germline V gene sequence: CDR1 DFQATT, CDR2 SNEGSKA (reference sequence). The CDR3 is CSARWGTGQQFF. The CDR3 coding sequence is TGCAGTGCTAGGTGGGGAACAGGACAGCAGTTCTTC.

The CDR3 bases are TGTGCCAGCAGCCAAGGAGAGAGACACAATCAGCCCCAGCATTTT. Its translation: CASSQGERHNQPQHF. This chain connects TRBV4-2 to TRBJ1-5; D not resolved. The ends were cut back, 1 base at V and 3 bases at J, with 10 bases in the middle. Germline-derived CDR1 and CDR2 are LGHNA and YNFKEQ. This CDR3 comprises 15 residues.

This clonotype has just one count. The gene calls are TRBV11-2 and TRBJ1-1; TRBD1 aligns across 8 bases. The germline V gene has CDR1 SGHAT and CDR2 FQNNGV. The CDR3 is 14 residues long. The J segment lost 1 base and the V segment lost 4 bases, leaving 2 bases of the junction unmatched. The chain's CDR3 is CASSWTGQNTEAFF. The CDR3 DNA is TGTGCCAGCAGCTGGACAGGGCAGAACACTGAAGCTTTCTTT.

This clonotype was counted between two and nine times. The V and J genes are TRBV20-1 and TRBJ2-5; 9 nucleotides match TRBD2. Germline loops: CDR1 DFQATT, CDR2 SNEGSKA (reference sequence). The CDR3 is 15 residues long. The V segment lost 5 bases and the J segment 11 bases; nucleotides outside the gene matches: 18. In nucleotides, the CDR3 is TGCAGTGCTGAACGCGGGGCTAGCGGGAACAATGAGCAGTACTTC. This encodes CSAERGASGNNEQYF.

This rearrangement joins TRBV10-3 to TRBJ2-3, with TRBD1 identical over 9 bases. The CDR3 covers 15 residues. Germline CDR1 reads ENHRY; CDR2 reads SYGVKD. J gave up 4 bases and V 6 bases, and 8 bases lay outside the gene matches. The CDR3 DNA reads TGTGCCATCAGGGGGACAGGGTACAGGTCAGATACGCAGTATTTT. It specifies CAIRGTGYRSDTQYF.

Here the CDR3 reads CASTGGPGQYTDTQYF. The CDR3, as DNA: TGTGCCAGCACCGGCGGACCGGGACAGTACACAGATACGCAGTATTTT. V and J are TRBV6-1 and TRBJ2-3, with 7 bases identical to TRBD1. The CDR3 contains 16 residues. The V gene end was trimmed by 7 bases and the J gene end by 2 bases; junction bases not matched to a gene: 12. Germline CDR1 reads MNHNS; CDR2 reads SASEGT.

This rearrangement joins TRBV21-1 to TRBJ1-5. TRBV21-1 constitutes a pseudogene. CDR3 size: 15 residues. The CDR3 bases are TGTGCCAGCAAAGTTCGCTTCTATAGCAATCAGCCCCAGCATTTT. Residues: CASKVRFYSNQPQHF.